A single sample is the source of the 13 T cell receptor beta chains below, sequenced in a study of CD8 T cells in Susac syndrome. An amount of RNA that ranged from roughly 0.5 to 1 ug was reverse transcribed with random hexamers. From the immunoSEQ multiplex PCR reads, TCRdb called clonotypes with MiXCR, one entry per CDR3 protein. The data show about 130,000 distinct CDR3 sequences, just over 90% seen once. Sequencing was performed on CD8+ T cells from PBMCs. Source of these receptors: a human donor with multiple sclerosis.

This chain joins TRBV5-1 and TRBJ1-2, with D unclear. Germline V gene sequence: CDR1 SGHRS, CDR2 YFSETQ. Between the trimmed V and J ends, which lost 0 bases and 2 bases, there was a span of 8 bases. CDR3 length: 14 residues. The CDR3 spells CASSLGDTNYGYTF. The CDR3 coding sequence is TGCGCCAGCAGCTTGGGTGACACCAACTATGGCTACACCTTC.

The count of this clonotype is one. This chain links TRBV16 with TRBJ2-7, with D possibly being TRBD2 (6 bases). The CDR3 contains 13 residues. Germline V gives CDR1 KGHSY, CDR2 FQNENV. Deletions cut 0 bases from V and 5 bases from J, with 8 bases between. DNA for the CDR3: TGTGCCAGCAGCCAATCTGGCGGGAACGAGCAGTACTTC. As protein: CASSQSGGNEQYF.

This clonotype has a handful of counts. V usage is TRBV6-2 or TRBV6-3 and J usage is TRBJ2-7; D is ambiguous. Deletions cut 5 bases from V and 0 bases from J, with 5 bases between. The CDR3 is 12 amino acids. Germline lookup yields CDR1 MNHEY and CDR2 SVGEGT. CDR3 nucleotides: TGTGCCAGCAGTCGCGGCTCCTACGAGCAGTACTTC. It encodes CASSRGSYEQYF.

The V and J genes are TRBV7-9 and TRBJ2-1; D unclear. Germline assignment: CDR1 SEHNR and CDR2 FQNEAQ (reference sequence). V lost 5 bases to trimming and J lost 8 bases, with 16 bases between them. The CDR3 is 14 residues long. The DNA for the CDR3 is TGTGCCAGCAGCCAAGACGAAATTTGGCATGAGCAGTTCTTC. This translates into CASSQDEIWHEQFF. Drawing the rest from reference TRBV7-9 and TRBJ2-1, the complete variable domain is DTGVSQNPRHKITKRGQNVTFRCDPISEHNRLYWYRQTLGQGPEFLTYFQNEAQLEKSRLLSDRFSAERPKGSFSTLEIQRTEQGDSAMYLCASSQDEIWHEQFFGPGTRLTVL.

The CDR3 region has the DNA TGCAGTGCTAGAGATTATTCCGGACAGGGGATTAATGAGCAGTTCTTC. This encodes CSARDYSGQGINEQFF. V gene TRBV20-1 combines with J gene TRBJ2-1; 9 bases are a match to TRBD1. CDR3 size: 16 residues. The germline V gene encodes CDR1 DFQATT and CDR2 SNEGSKA (reference sequence). V lost 0 bases, J lost 7 bases, and 10 bases stayed unmatched.

Here the CDR3 reads CASSFHLDEAFF. The CDR3 DNA is TGTGCCAGCAGTTTCCATCTAGATGAAGCTTTCTTT. The J gene is TRBJ1-1, the V gene TRBV12-3 or TRBV12-4; no definite D call. The length of the CDR3 is 12 residues. V lost 3 bases and J 7 bases, leaving 9 bases between the germline ends.

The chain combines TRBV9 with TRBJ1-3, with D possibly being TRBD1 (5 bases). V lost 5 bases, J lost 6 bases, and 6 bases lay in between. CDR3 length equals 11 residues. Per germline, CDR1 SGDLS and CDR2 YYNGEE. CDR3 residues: CASRGENTIYF. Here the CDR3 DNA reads TGTGCCAGCAGAGGGGAAAACACCATATATTTT.

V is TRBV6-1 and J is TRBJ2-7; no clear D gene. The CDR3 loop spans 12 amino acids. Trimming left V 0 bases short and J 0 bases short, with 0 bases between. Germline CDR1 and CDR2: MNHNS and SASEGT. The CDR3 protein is CASSEASYEQYV. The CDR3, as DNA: TGTGCCAGCAGTGAAGCCTCCTACGAGCAGTACGTC.

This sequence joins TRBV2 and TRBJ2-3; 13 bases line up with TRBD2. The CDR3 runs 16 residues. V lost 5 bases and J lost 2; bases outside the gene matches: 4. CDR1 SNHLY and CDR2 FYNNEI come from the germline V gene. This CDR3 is CASSYGTSGITDTQYF. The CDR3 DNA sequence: TGTGCCAGCAGTTACGGGACTAGCGGGATCACAGATACGCAGTATTTT. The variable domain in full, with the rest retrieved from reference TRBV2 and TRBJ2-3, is EPEVTQTPSHQVTQMGQEVILRCVPISNHLYFYWYRQILGQKVEFLVSFYNNEISEKSEIFDDQFSVERPDGSNFTLKIRSTKLEDSAMYFCASSYGTSGITDTQYFGPGTRLTVL.

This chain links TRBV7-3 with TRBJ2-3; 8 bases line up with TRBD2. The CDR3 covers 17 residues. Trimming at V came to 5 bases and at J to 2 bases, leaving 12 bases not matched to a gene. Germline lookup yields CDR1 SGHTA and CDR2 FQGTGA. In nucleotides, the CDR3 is TGTGCCAGCAGCGAGAGCCAGCGGGGGCCTCACACAGATACGCAGTATTTT. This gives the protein CASSESQRGPHTDTQYF.

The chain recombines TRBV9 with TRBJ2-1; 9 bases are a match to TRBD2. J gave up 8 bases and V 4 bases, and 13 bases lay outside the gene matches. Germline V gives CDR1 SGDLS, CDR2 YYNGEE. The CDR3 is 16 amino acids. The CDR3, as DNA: TGTGCCAGCAGCCCCCGCCCGGGACTAGCTTCCCATGAGCAGTTCTTC. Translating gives CASSPRPGLASHEQFF.

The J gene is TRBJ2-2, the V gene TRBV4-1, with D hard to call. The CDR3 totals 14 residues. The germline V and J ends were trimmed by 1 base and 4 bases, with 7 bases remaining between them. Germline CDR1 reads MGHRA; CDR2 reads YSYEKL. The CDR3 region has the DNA TGCGCCAGCAGCCAAGTAATGGGCACCGGGGAGCTGTTTTTT. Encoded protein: CASSQVMGTGELFF.

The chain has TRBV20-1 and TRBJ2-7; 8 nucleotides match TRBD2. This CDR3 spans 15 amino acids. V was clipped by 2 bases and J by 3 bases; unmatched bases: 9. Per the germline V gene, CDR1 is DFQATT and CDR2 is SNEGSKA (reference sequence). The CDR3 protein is CSARSGSGAIYEQYF. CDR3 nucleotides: TGCAGTGCTAGAAGCGGTAGCGGGGCTATCTACGAGCAGTACTTC.